The 28 T cell receptor beta chains reported below all come from one sample, sequenced in a study of blood T cell repertoires in COVID-19. Clones were sequenced by immunoSEQ multiplex PCR, and TCRdb holds only the in-frame ones, with some missing. The data contain approximately 230,000 clones, 87% of them seen just once; the ten biggest clones take up roughly 6%. Sequencing used PBMCs or T cells enriched from blood (not recorded which). Source of these receptors: a woman aged 25 to 45 with acute COVID-19.

This chain joins TRBV18 and TRBJ1-4; D possibly corresponds to TRBD1 (5 bases). This CDR3 region has 15 residues. Germline V gene lookup returns CDR1 KGHSH and CDR2 LQKENI. V lost 4 bases and J 0 bases, leaving 9 bases between the germline ends. For the CDR3, the DNA is TGTGCCAGCTCACTGGGGGGTGCAACTAATGAAAAACTGTTTTTT. Protein product: CASSLGGATNEKLFF.

This chain uses TRBV2 with TRBJ1-2, with TRBD1 matching 7 bases. The CDR3 has 16 residues. Trimming cost V 3 bases and J 8 bases; bases outside gene matches: 15. CDR1 and CDR2 from the germline V gene are SNHLY and FYNNEI. CDR3 residues: CASSDVGGPLSGGYTF. The CDR3 coding sequence is TGTGCCAGCAGTGATGTAGGGGGCCCACTATCGGGAGGCTACACCTTC. The whole variable domain, remainder taken from reference TRBV2 and TRBJ1-2, is EPEVTQTPSHQVTQMGQEVILRCVPISNHLYFYWYRQILGQKVEFLVSFYNNEISEKSEIFDDQFSVERPDGSNFTLKIRSTKLEDSAMYFCASSDVGGPLSGGYTFGSGTRLTVV.

The V call is TRBV6-5, the J call TRBJ2-7; TRBD1 is a possible D gene (5 bases). In germline, CDR1 is MNHEY, CDR2 SVGAGI. The CDR3 sequence is 15 residues long. Trimming left V 0 bases short and J 2 bases short, with 11 bases between. CDR3 region: CASSYSARDPYEQYF. The CDR3 DNA reads TGTGCCAGCAGTTACTCAGCCAGGGATCCCTACGAGCAGTACTTC.

V is TRBV12-3 or TRBV12-4 and J is TRBJ2-5; D is undetermined. The CDR3 extends over 13 amino acids. V was pared by 2 bases and J by 4 bases, with 8 bases between. Written as DNA, the CDR3 is TGTGCCAGCAGTTTAAGTCGCGGAGAGACCCAGTACTTC. This codes for CASSLSRGETQYF.

The chain couples TRBV12-3 or TRBV12-4 to TRBJ2-3, with TRBD2 as a possible D gene (5 bases). Between the trimmed V and J ends, which lost 2 bases and 6 bases, there was a span of 6 bases. This CDR3 has 12 amino acids. The CDR3 loop reads CASSLRGDTQYF. CDR3 nucleotides: TGTGCCAGCAGTTTACGAGGGGATACGCAGTATTTT.

The rearrangement uses TRBV11-2 and TRBJ2-2; D call uncertain. Trimming took 0 bases from V and 1 from J, leaving 6 bases between them. The CDR3 contains 15 residues. Germline assignment: CDR1 SGHAT and CDR2 FQNNGV. The CDR3 coding sequence is TGTGCCAGCAGCTTAGATCTAGGGAACACCGGGGAGCTGTTTTTT. Its protein is CASSLDLGNTGELFF.

This chain connects TRBV6-5 to TRBJ2-2; D call uncertain. CDR1 is MNHEY, CDR2 SVGAGI, per germline. The CDR3 is made up of 16 amino acids. Deletions cut 0 bases from V and 8 bases from J, with 16 bases between. For the CDR3, the DNA is TGTGCCAGCAGTTACTCTAGGCTGGAGAAACGAGGGGAGCTGTTTTTT. Its protein product is CASSYSRLEKRGELFF.

This sequence joins TRBV15 and TRBJ1-3; 8 nucleotides match TRBD1. Unmatched junction bases numbered 13, after V lost 2 bases and J lost 4 bases. The CDR3 runs to 18 residues. Germline CDR1 is LNHNV and CDR2 is YYDKDF (reference sequence). The CDR3 DNA reads as TGTGCCACCAGCAGACCAGCGTCGGACAGGGCCTCAGGAAACACCATATATTTT. Its protein product is CATSRPASDRASGNTIYF.

The V and J genes are TRBV6-2 or TRBV6-3 and TRBJ1-2, with no clear D. Germline values: CDR1 MNHEY, CDR2 SVGEGT. The CDR3 length is 12 residues. Trimming pared 4 bases from V and 8 bases from J, leaving 11 bases between. The CDR3 is CASSSGTLGYTF. The CDR3, as DNA: TGTGCCAGCAGTTCGGGAACGCTCGGCTACACCTTC.

This rearrangement joins TRBV18 to TRBJ1-3; maybe TRBD1 (6 bases). V lost 2 bases and J 0 bases, leaving 14 bases between the germline ends. Germline V gene sequence: CDR1 KGHSH, CDR2 LQKENI. The CDR3 consists of 17 residues. The CDR3 loop is CASSPFGGSGSGNTIYF. CDR3 sequence (DNA): TGTGCCAGCTCACCATTTGGGGGCTCGGGCTCTGGAAACACCATATATTTT.

The chain links TRBV28 to TRBJ2-1, with 11 bases fitting TRBD2. Germline-derived CDR1 and CDR2 are MDHEN and SYDVKM. This CDR3 has 15 residues. V lost 6 bases and J lost 2; bases outside the gene matches: 3. CDR3 loop: CASRLAGGTYNEQFF. CDR3 in DNA: TGTGCCAGCAGGTTAGCGGGAGGGACCTACAATGAGCAGTTCTTC.

The rearrangement links TRBV7-2 to TRBJ2-7, with D tentatively TRBD1 (8 bases). CDR3 length equals 15 residues. V was trimmed by 5 bases and J by 5 bases, leaving 19 bases between them. Per the germline V gene, CDR1 is SGHTA and CDR2 is FQGNSA. In nucleotides, the CDR3 is TGTGCCAGCAGCCAGGACAGGGTGGGGAGGGACGAGCAGTACTTC. Protein product: CASSQDRVGRDEQYF.

A single count supports this clone. The V call is TRBV7-2, the J call TRBJ2-7, with TRBD2 matching 9 bases. Germline CDR1 and CDR2: SGHTA and FQGNSA. The CDR3 extends over 18 amino acids. V shed 2 bases and J 2 bases; nucleotides not matched to a gene: 13. CDR3 sequence reads: CASSLTLGAGGQTYEQYF. For the CDR3, the DNA is TGTGCCAGCAGCTTAACCCTGGGAGCGGGGGGCCAAACCTACGAGCAGTACTTC. Filled out from reference TRBV7-2 and TRBJ2-7, the complete variable domain reads GAGVSQSPSNKVTEKGKDVELRCDPISGHTALYWYRQSLGQGLEFLIYFQGNSAPDKSGLPSDRFSAERTGGSVSTLTIQRTQQEDSAVYLCASSLTLGAGGQTYEQYFGPGTRLTVT.

This clone was seen once. The genes are TRBV3-1 (or the pseudogene TRBV3-2) and TRBJ2-7; D uncertain. This CDR3 is 17 amino acids long. Trimming stripped 3 bases from V and 2 bases from J, with 20 bases between. CDR1 is LGHDT and CDR2 is YNNKEL in the germline V gene (reference sequence). The DNA for the CDR3 is TGTGCCAGCAGCCATGGAATGTCGACTTGGCCCCCCTACGAGCAGTACTTC. Translation gives CASSHGMSTWPPYEQYF.

The chain links TRBV4-1 to TRBJ1-5; 11 bases are shared with TRBD1. Germline assignment: CDR1 MGHRA and CDR2 YSYEKL. The length of the CDR3 is 17 residues. Trimming removed 3 bases from V and 7 bases from J; junction bases left unmatched: 11. CDR3 sequence: CASSQHPDRGLGQPQHF. DNA for the CDR3: TGCGCCAGCAGCCAGCACCCGGACAGGGGGCTTGGGCAGCCCCAGCATTTT.

The chain uses TRBV7-2 and TRBJ2-3, with TRBD2 matching over 12 bases. V was clipped by 11 bases and J by 1 base; unmatched bases: 4. Germline assignment: CDR1 SGHTA and CDR2 FQGNSA. The CDR3 is made up of 14 amino acids. The CDR3 nucleotides are TGTGCCGGAAGGACTAGCGGGGGCACAGATACGCAGTATTTT. Its protein is CAGRTSGGTDTQYF.

A single count supports this clone. CDR3 residues: CASTRGTGPYEQYF. CDR3 coding DNA: TGTGCCAGCACCCGAGGGACAGGGCCCTACGAGCAGTACTTC. The V and J genes are TRBV27 and TRBJ2-7; 9 bases agree with TRBD1. CDR1 is MNHEY and CDR2 is SMNVEV in the germline V gene (reference sequence). V shed 7 bases and J 2 bases; nucleotides not matched to a gene: 6. The length of the CDR3 is 14 residues.

A single count supports this clone. The rearrangement uses TRBV2 and TRBJ2-5; D is possibly TRBD2 (5 bases). V shed 4 bases and J shed 5 bases, with 14 bases lying between them. Germline CDR1 is SNHLY and CDR2 is FYNNEI. The CDR3 runs 14 residues. CDR3 loop: CASSGLASGETQYF. CDR3 in DNA: TGTGCCAGCAGTGGTCTAGCCTCGGGTGAGACCCAGTACTTC.

This chain uses TRBV5-1 with TRBJ1-2, with 9 positions matching TRBD1. The V and J ends lost 4 bases and 4 bases, in that order; junction bases with no gene match: 11. Germline loops: CDR1 SGHRS, CDR2 YFSETQ. The CDR3 consists of 16 residues. The CDR3 is CASSHNTGGQGYGYTF. In DNA form, the CDR3 reads TGCGCCAGCAGCCACAACACAGGGGGCCAAGGCTATGGCTACACCTTC.

This clone was counted once. The chain employs TRBV28 and TRBJ2-7; TRBD1 agrees at 8 bases. This CDR3 has 15 residues. Germline CDR1 is MDHEN and CDR2 is SYDVKM. The V and J ends lost 8 bases and 3 bases, in that order; junction bases with no gene match: 12. CDR3 amino acids: CASQVPGQGSYEQYF. In DNA form, the CDR3 reads TGTGCCAGCCAAGTACCAGGACAGGGAAGCTACGAGCAGTACTTC.

The J gene is TRBJ1-2, the V gene TRBV28; D might be TRBD1 (6 bases). This CDR3 spans 16 amino acids. Trimming pared 4 bases from V and 0 bases from J, leaving 15 bases between. Per germline, CDR1 MDHEN and CDR2 SYDVKM. This chain's CDR3 is CASSSLPTGANYGYTF. The DNA of the CDR3 is TGTGCCAGCAGTTCACTACCGACAGGAGCTAACTATGGCTACACCTTC.

This sequence joins TRBV18 and TRBJ2-7; D unclear. The CDR3 length is 13 residues. The ends were cut back, 1 base at V and 1 base at J, with 5 bases in the middle. The germline CDR1 and CDR2 sequences are KGHSH and LQKENI. Here the CDR3 reads CASSPRGSYEQYF. Written as DNA, the CDR3 is TGTGCCAGCTCACCACGAGGATCCTACGAGCAGTACTTC.

The count of this clone is one. V usage is TRBV3-1 (or the pseudogene TRBV3-2) and J usage is TRBJ2-6; 7 positions agree with TRBD2. The germline CDR1 and CDR2 sequences are LGHDT and YNNKEL (reference sequence). The CDR3 runs to 17 residues. V gave up 0 bases and J gave up 3 bases; unmatched junction bases: 5. The CDR3: CASSQEGGGVGANVLTF. The CDR3 DNA reads as TGTGCCAGCAGCCAAGAAGGTGGGGGGGTTGGGGCCAACGTCCTGACTTTC.

In this sample, this clone turned up once. CDR3 protein: CASSGRGAKRGAFF. The CDR3 nucleotides are TGTGCCAGCAGTGGGCGGGGGGCCAAACGGGGAGCTTTCTTT. The V call is TRBV25-1, the J call TRBJ1-1; D may be TRBD1 (6 bases). The CDR3 is made up of 14 amino acids. Germline loops: CDR1 MGHDK, CDR2 SYGVNS. Trimming took off 4 bases at V and 10 bases at J, with 19 bases between the two ends.

The chain has TRBV18 and TRBJ2-7, with D possibly TRBD1 on 5 matching bases. CDR3 length: 12 residues. Germline V gene lookup returns CDR1 KGHSH and CDR2 LQKENI. Trimming took off 5 bases at V and 7 bases at J, with 12 bases between the two ends. In DNA, the CDR3 is TGTGCCAGCTCATCCCAGGGTGGGGAGCAGTACTTC. This codes for CASSSQGGEQYF.

The V gene is TRBV19, the J gene TRBJ1-6, with D unclear. This CDR3 region has 17 residues. Trimming cost V 2 bases and J 6 bases, with 17 bases left between them. Germline-derived CDR1 and CDR2 are LNHDA and SQIVND (reference sequence). CDR3 residues: CASSIHRSGRPNSPLHF. The CDR3 nucleotides read TGTGCCAGTAGTATACATCGCTCAGGCCGCCCTAATTCACCCCTCCACTTT.

The chain employs TRBV5-1 and TRBJ2-3; 12 positions match TRBD2. Trimming at V came to 1 base and at J to 6 bases, leaving 9 bases not matched to a gene. This CDR3 has 17 residues. Germline V gene sequence: CDR1 SGHRS, CDR2 YFSETQ. CDR3 bases: TGCGCCAGCAGCTTGAGGCCGACTAGCGGGAGTTCGGATACGCAGTATTTT. Residues: CASSLRPTSGSSDTQYF.

The genes are TRBV7-2 and TRBJ2-1; the match to TRBD2 covers 8 bases. This CDR3 has 14 residues. The ends lost 5 bases at V and 7 bases at J; junction bases unmatched: 7. The germline CDR1 and CDR2 sequences are SGHTA and FQGNSA. The chain's CDR3 is CASSQERERNEQFF. The CDR3 nucleotides read TGTGCCAGCAGCCAAGAGCGGGAGCGGAATGAGCAGTTCTTC.